This TCR beta chain appears in the sequencing data of a study of cytomegalovirus exposure and HLA in healthy donors. Study conclusions and caveats: Roughly uniform sequencing depth across donors was assumed, possibly incorrectly. Later on, an analysis showed TCR association rates differing by HLA locus, with DRB1 the most and HLA-C the fewest. TCR beta V- and J-gene trimming, according to a later analysis, was linked to a missense DCLRE1C variant.

This CDR3 contains 16 residues. The germline CDR1 and CDR2 sequences are SGHRS and YFSETQ. V lost 4 bases and J lost 5; bases outside the gene matches: 11. Both 60 Vbeta primers and 13 Jbeta primers went into the PCR. Method: immunoSEQ multiplex PCR; TCRdb's copy keeps in-frame clones and lacks some. The table lists 120,000 to 150,000 clones, about 79% of them singletons. Remarks on this clone: Its antigen is as yet unknown.

The genes are TRBV5-1 and TRBJ2-2; 7 bases align to TRBD2. The receptor was isolated from a middle-aged man in good health and CMV-seropositive. Sequencing used PBMCs. CDR3 sequence reads: CASSGGGSSGTGELFF. The CDR3 coding sequence is TGCGCCAGCAGCGGAGGCGGGAGTTCGGGAACCGGGGAGCTGTTTTTT.